Following are 2 T cell receptor beta chains from one sample sequenced in a study of blood T cell repertoires in COVID-19. Method: immunoSEQ multiplex PCR; TCRdb's copy keeps in-frame clones and lacks some. The repertoire consists of roughly 200,000 clones, with about three quarters occurring once and the leading ten covering 8.5% to 10%. Sequences were obtained from peripheral blood. The receptors originated from a woman between 50 and 59 years old with active or convalescent COVID-19.

Written as DNA, the CDR3 is TGTGCCAGCGCGCCGGGCGACTATAGCAATCAGCCCCAGCATTTT. Encoded protein: CASAPGDYSNQPQHF. The genes are TRBV3-1 (or the pseudogene TRBV3-2) and TRBJ1-5; D unresolved. Germline V gene sequence: CDR1 LGHDT, CDR2 YNNKEL (reference sequence). The CDR3 sequence is 15 residues long. V shed 8 bases and J shed 0 bases, with 14 bases lying between them.

The J gene is TRBJ1-3, the V gene TRBV9, with D uncertain. With 3 bases removed from V and 4 bases from J, the gap between germline ends came to 11 bases. The V gene's germline CDR1 is SGDLS and CDR2 YYNGEE. The CDR3 is made up of 14 amino acids. CDR3 protein: CASSGRVPGNTIYF. CDR3 bases: TGTGCCAGCAGCGGGAGGGTACCGGGAAACACCATATATTTT. Full variable domain (remainder filled in from reference TRBV9 and TRBJ1-3): DSGVTQTPKHLITATGQRVTLRCSPRSGDLSVYWYQQSLDQGLQFLIQYYNGEERAKGNILERFSAQQFPDLHSELNLSSLELGDSALYFCASSGRVPGNTIYFGEGSWLTVV.